This entry describes one TCR beta chain. The target of this receptor is not known. Per-base quality was not reported, and no clone a single base away is much larger than it. Library construction relied on PCR. Sequencing took place on an Illumina HiSeq 4000. High-throughput sequencing was used to profile the TCR beta-chain CDR3 region of each patient. In the original analysis: Drawing on CDR3 differences between clinicopathological groups, the researchers built a classifier meant to tell apart patients with distant-metastatic papillary thyroid cancer. Repertoire diversity was assessed with the Shannon index, and tumor-blood repertoire similarity with the Morisita-Horn index. TCRdb passed the public sequencing reads through fastp at Q25 and MiXCR, retaining productive beta sequences. For this entry, the V and J calls and clone size follow TCRdb and not the study's own pipeline. The sample table lists 12,000 or so clones, roughly 33% of them with a count of one. 9.5% to 15% of the sample is taken by the ten largest.

None of the patients had been given any treatment before thyroid surgery. The study retrospectively analysed patient clinical samples collected from the early 2010s to the late 2010s using T-cell receptor beta sequencing. Taken from the germline V gene, the CDR1 and CDR2 loops are SGHVS and FNYEAQ. From the cysteine through the phenylalanine, the CDR3 covers 13 amino acids. Only CDR3 DNA remains: 39 bases, in frame from the first base. Trimming at the junction amounts to 2 bases on V and 1 base on J, and the germline ends lie 5 bases apart. The data are from a study of metastatic and nonmetastatic thyroid tumors (TCRdb year 2020). With respect to the entire study: The researchers compared repertoires between peripheral blood samples and tumor or nodule tissue samples from patients with malignant or benign thyroid disease. Study-wide findings and limitations: In both blood and tumor samples, TCR beta diversity was reported to be significantly higher in malignant tumors than in benign nodules.

This clonotype originated in a female donor with papillary thyroid cancer or a benign thyroid nodule (not recorded which). Some clones in this sample may be carry-over from other donors' samples. Source material: tumor tissue. This receptor chain uses TRBV7-6 and TRBJ1-1, with the D segment identity uncertain. In nucleotides, the sequence is TGTGCCAGCAGCTTAAGGAAGAACACTGAAGCTTTCTTT. Its translation reads: CASSLRKNTEAFF.